These 9 T cell receptor beta chains were all obtained from the same sample, sequenced in a study of T cell responses to AZD1222 COVID-19 vaccine. Method: immunoSEQ multiplex PCR; TCRdb's copy keeps in-frame clones and lacks some. The sample comprises about 170,000 clones, more than 80% of which are singletons, and 6.5% to 7% rests with the top ten. The specimen comprised peripheral blood, sampled on day 0 of AZD1222 vaccination. These receptors originate from an adult in good health.

The chain is built from TRBV7-2 and TRBJ2-7, with 9 positions matching TRBD1. The trim removed 0 bases at V and 0 bases at J, leaving 6 bases unmatched. The CDR3 is 17 amino acids. Germline values: CDR1 SGHTA, CDR2 FQGNSA. The CDR3 DNA follows: TGTGCCAGCAGCTTAGCGGAATTGGGACAGGGCTCCTACGAGCAGTACTTC. This sequence encodes CASSLAELGQGSYEQYF.

J is TRBJ2-3 and V is TRBV4-1, with D uncertain. There are 14 residues in the CDR3. CDR1 and CDR2 from the germline V gene are MGHRA and YSYEKL. V lost 5 bases and J 6 bases, leaving 15 bases between the germline ends. CDR3 loop: CASSKGFSSDTQYF. The CDR3, as DNA: TGCGCCAGCAGCAAAGGGTTTAGTTCCGATACGCAGTATTTT.

The rearrangement joins TRBV10-3 to TRBJ2-2, with D possibly TRBD2 on 5 matching bases. V gave up 7 bases and J gave up 0 bases, with 9 bases separating them. CDR1 is ENHRY, CDR2 SYGVKD, per germline. This CDR3 is built from 14 residues. CDR3 nucleotide sequence: TGTGCCATCAAGAGGGTCCCGAACACCGGGGAGCTGTTTTTT. It translates to CAIKRVPNTGELFF.

Written as DNA, the CDR3 is TGTGCCAGCAGCTTATGGGGGCAGGGGGGGACAGATACGCAGTATTTT. Translated: CASSLWGQGGTDTQYF. The J gene is TRBJ2-3, the V gene TRBV7-2; D assignment may be TRBD1 or TRBD2 (7 bases each). The CDR3 extends over 16 amino acids. Trimming pared 2 bases from V and 3 bases from J, leaving 15 bases between. Germline CDR1 is SGHTA and CDR2 is FQGNSA.

The V and J genes are TRBV27 and TRBJ2-3, with TRBD1 identical over 10 bases. Germline V gene lookup returns CDR1 MNHEY and CDR2 SMNVEV (reference sequence). V shed 5 bases, J shed 4 bases, and the junction held 9 bases outside the gene matches. The CDR3 is made up of 16 amino acids. CDR3 bases: TGTGCCAGCAGTAAACGACAGGGGGCTTTTCCAGATACGCAGTATTTT. Its translation: CASSKRQGAFPDTQYF.

V usage is TRBV27 and J usage is TRBJ1-2; 11 positions match TRBD1. Germline V CDR1 and CDR2: MNHEY, SMNVEV (reference sequence). Germline trimming cut 5 bases from V and 4 bases from J; bases unmatched to any gene: 6. The CDR3 runs 15 residues. The CDR3 DNA follows: TGTGCCAGCAGTCGCCGGACAGGGGGCGCCTATGGCTACACCTTC. Its translation: CASSRRTGGAYGYTF.

The table lists this clone with a count of one. The junction departs from the called germline gene at one end, perhaps through a read error. V and J are TRBV7-9 and TRBJ1-1; D call uncertain. The length of the CDR3 is 9 residues. Germline V gene sequence: CDR1 SEHNR, CDR2 FQNEAQ (reference sequence). CDR3 nucleotides: TGTGCCAGCAGCCAGAGTCTGGCTTTT. Protein product: CASSQSLAF.

This clone has a single count. The chain employs TRBV27 and TRBJ1-4; TRBD1 aligns across 8 bases. This CDR3 contains 16 residues. Germline values: CDR1 MNHEY, CDR2 SMNVEV (reference sequence). V was pared by 2 bases and J by 4 bases, with 6 bases of the junction left unmatched. DNA of the CDR3: TGTGCCAGCAGTTTAGCCGGGACAGGAAATAATGAAAAACTGTTTTTT. This codes for CASSLAGTGNNEKLFF.

The chain is built from TRBV19 and TRBJ2-1; D uncertain. This CDR3 is 14 amino acids long. Germline V gives CDR1 LNHDA, CDR2 SQIVND (reference sequence). V lost 9 bases to trimming and J lost 0 bases, with 12 bases between them. DNA of the CDR3: TGTGCCAGCCATCCGGGCAGCTCCTACAATGAGCAGTTCTTC. Translated, it gives CASHPGSSYNEQFF.